This passage covers 5 T cell receptor beta chains from one sample sequenced in a study of blood T cell repertoires in COVID-19. Produced via immunoSEQ multiplex PCR; TCRdb's table is partial and in-frame only. The sample records about 410,000 clones, approximately 91% being singletons. Sequencing was carried out using peripheral blood. These receptors all come from a woman between 35 and 50 years old with COVID-19, enrolled during active disease.

V and J are TRBV1 and TRBJ1-4; the tabulated D call, TRBD1, remains unverified against the DNA. TRBV1 counts as a pseudogene. The CDR3 consists of 16 residues. The DNA of the CDR3 is TGCACCAGCAGCCAAGATTTTAAGGGGATGCAGGAAAAACTGTTTTTT. Translating it yields CTSSQDFKGMQEKLFF.

This clone appeared once. The J gene is TRBJ1-2, the V gene TRBV7-3, with D possibly matching TRBD1 (5 bases). V dropped 4 bases and J dropped 1 base, with 13 bases sitting between them. The CDR3 consists of 15 residues. CDR1 is SGHTA and CDR2 is FQGTGA in the germline V gene. This CDR3 reads CASSYRQTSNYGYTF. In DNA form, the CDR3 reads TGTGCCAGCAGCTACCGACAGACTAGTAACTATGGCTACACCTTC.

The genes are TRBV12-3 or TRBV12-4 and TRBJ1-1; D remains unclear. The CDR3 consists of 12 residues. V was pared by 3 bases and J by 6 bases, with 8 bases between. The CDR3 reads CASSFGQSEAFF. CDR3 bases: TGTGCCAGCAGTTTTGGGCAGTCTGAAGCTTTCTTT.

The chain carries TRBV5-1 and TRBJ1-1, with 12 bases that match TRBD1. The CDR3 loop spans 16 amino acids. The germline gives CDR1 SGHRS, CDR2 YFSETQ. V was clipped by 3 bases and J by 0 bases; unmatched bases: 3. DNA of the CDR3: TGCGCCAGCAGCTCGGGACAGGGGGCATTGAACACTGAAGCTTTCTTT. This encodes CASSSGQGALNTEAFF. Based on the CDR3 plus reference TRBV5-1 and TRBJ1-1, the full variable domain is KAGVTQTPRYLIKTRGQQVTLSCSPISGHRSVSWYQQTPGQGLQFLFEYFSETQRNKGNFPGRFSGRQFSNSRSEMNVSTLELGDSALYLCASSSGQGALNTEAFFGQGTRLTVV.

This chain links TRBV6-4 with TRBJ2-7; D perhaps matches TRBD2 (5 bases). V was shortened by 2 bases and J by 2 bases, with 13 bases between the two germline ends. Germline assignment: CDR1 MRHNA and CDR2 SNTAGT. This CDR3 has 15 amino acids. CDR3 nucleotide sequence: TGTGCCAGCAGTGACAAGGAGGAGAAAACCTACGAGCAGTACTTC. Translation: CASSDKEEKTYEQYF.